These 10 T cell receptor beta chains were sequenced from one sample in a study of T cells after yellow fever vaccination. TCRdb re-derived calls from the 5' RACE reads in MiXCR, one entry per CDR3 protein. The sample has hundreds of thousands of distinct CDR3 sequences; 20% to 25% are singletons. The material sequenced was PBMCs, taken approximately 22 days after the first yellow fever vaccination. Receptors were obtained from a young man who received the YFV17D yellow fever vaccine.

The chain employs TRBV4-3 and TRBJ1-1; D perhaps matches TRBD1 (5 bases). The CDR3 has 16 amino acids. Trimming cost V 4 bases and J 11 bases, with 26 bases left between them. Per germline, CDR1 LGHNA and CDR2 YSLEER. The CDR3, as DNA: TGCGCCAGCAGCCCAATTCCCCCACAGGATAAAGGGCAGGCTTTCTTT. It encodes CASSPIPPQDKGQAFF.

This clonotype has a count of ten or more. The CDR3 sequence is CASSLSGDGANVLTF. In DNA, the CDR3 is TGTGCCAGCAGCTTGTCGGGAGATGGGGCCAACGTCCTGACTTTC. V and J are TRBV5-4 and TRBJ2-6; perhaps TRBD2 as D (6 bases). CDR1 SGHNT and CDR2 YYREEE come from the germline V gene (reference sequence). The CDR3 consists of 15 residues. Trimming removed 1 base from V and 3 bases from J, with 8 bases in between.

The rearrangement links TRBV4-1 to TRBJ1-5; D might be TRBD1 (5 bases). The ends were cut back, 2 bases at V and 0 bases at J, with 17 bases in the middle. CDR1 MGHRA and CDR2 YSYEKL come from the germline V gene. The CDR3 loop spans 18 amino acids. CDR3 region: CASSQWVRASDSNQPQHF. The DNA for the CDR3 is TGCGCCAGCAGCCAATGGGTCAGGGCCAGCGATAGCAATCAGCCCCAGCATTTT.

This clonotype was observed a handful of times. J is TRBJ2-1 and V is TRBV7-2, with a weak D call TRBD2 (7 bases). The CDR3 covers 14 residues. V was pared by 8 bases and J by 5 bases, with 16 bases between. Germline V gene data show CDR1 as SGHTA and CDR2 as FQGNSA. CDR3 loop: CASGGRGTHNEQFF. Written as DNA, the CDR3 is TGTGCCAGCGGGGGGCGGGGGACCCACAATGAGCAGTTCTTC.

V usage is TRBV6-5 and J usage is TRBJ2-7, with a tentative D call TRBD1 (5 bases). V was trimmed by 0 bases and J by 2 bases, leaving 8 bases between them. The CDR3 sequence is 14 residues long. The germline V gene has CDR1 MNHEY and CDR2 SVGAGI. CDR3 sequence (DNA): TGTGCCAGCAGTTACTCTCAGGGTCCCTACGAGCAGTACGTC. Translation gives CASSYSQGPYEQYV.

The V call is TRBV18, the J call TRBJ1-1; D remains ambiguous. V lost 1 base and J 5 bases, leaving 8 bases between the germline ends. Germline V gene lookup returns CDR1 KGHSH and CDR2 LQKENI. The CDR3 is 13 residues long. This CDR3 is CASSPRSATEAFF. DNA of the CDR3: TGTGCCAGCTCACCACGAAGCGCGACTGAAGCTTTCTTT. The variable domain in full, with the rest retrieved from reference TRBV18 and TRBJ1-1, is NAGVMQNPRHLVRRRGQEARLRCSPMKGHSHVYWYRQLPEEGLKFMVYLQKENIIDESGMPKERFSAEFPKEGPSILRIQQVVRGDSAAYFCASSPRSATEAFFGQGTRLTVV.

The V and J genes are TRBV5-1 and TRBJ2-5; 7 bases line up with TRBD2. Germline assignment: CDR1 SGHRS and CDR2 YFSETQ. V trimming: 2 bases; J trimming: 5 bases; junction bases outside the gene matches: 6. The CDR3 contains 14 residues. The CDR3 region is CASSFTGTTETQYF. The CDR3 nucleotides are TGCGCCAGCAGCTTCACCGGGACTACGGAGACCCAGTACTTC.

This sequence joins TRBV6-2 or TRBV6-3 and TRBJ2-1, with no clear D. Trimming left V 2 bases short and J 9 bases short, with 8 bases between. This CDR3 contains 12 residues. Per the germline V gene, CDR1 is MNHEY and CDR2 is SVGEGT. Written as DNA, the CDR3 is TGTGCCAGCAGTTACGGTTCGGGTGAGCAGTTCTTC. Its translation is CASSYGSGEQFF.

The rearrangement joins TRBV14 to TRBJ2-7; possible D gene TRBD1, 6 bases. Germline CDR1 SGHDN, CDR2 FVKESK. The CDR3 contains 13 residues. Trimming took 6 bases from V and 3 from J, leaving 12 bases between them. CDR3 sequence: CASRTTGFYEQYF. In DNA, the CDR3 is TGTGCCAGCAGGACAACAGGGTTCTACGAGCAGTACTTC.

The chain has TRBV6-5 and TRBJ2-3; the match to TRBD2 covers 7 bases. J gave up 0 bases and V 2 bases, and 2 bases lay outside the gene matches. The CDR3 consists of 15 residues. From germline, CDR1 is MNHEY and CDR2 SVGAGI. The CDR3 DNA sequence: TGTGCCAGCAGTTACAGCGGGACTAGCACAGATACGCAGTATTTT. Its protein product is CASSYSGTSTDTQYF.